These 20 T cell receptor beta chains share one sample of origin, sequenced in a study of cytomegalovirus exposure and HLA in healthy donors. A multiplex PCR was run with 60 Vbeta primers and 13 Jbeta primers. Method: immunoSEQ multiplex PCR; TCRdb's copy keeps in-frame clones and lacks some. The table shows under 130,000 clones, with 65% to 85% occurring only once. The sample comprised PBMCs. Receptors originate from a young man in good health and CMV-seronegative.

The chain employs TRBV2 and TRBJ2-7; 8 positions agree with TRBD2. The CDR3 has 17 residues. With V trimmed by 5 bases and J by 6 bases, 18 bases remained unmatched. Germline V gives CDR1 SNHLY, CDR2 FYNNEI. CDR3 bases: TGTGCCAGCAGTTACTCCCAAAGCCAGCGGGAGAACGGCGAGCAGTACTTC. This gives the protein CASSYSQSQRENGEQYF.

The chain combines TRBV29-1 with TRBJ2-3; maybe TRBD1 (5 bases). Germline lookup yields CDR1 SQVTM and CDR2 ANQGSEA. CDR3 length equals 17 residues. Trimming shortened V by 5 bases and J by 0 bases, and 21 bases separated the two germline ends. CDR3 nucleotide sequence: TGCAGCGTTTATCCCGCCAGGGCCCATCCTAGCACAGATACGCAGTATTTT. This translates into CSVYPARAHPSTDTQYF.

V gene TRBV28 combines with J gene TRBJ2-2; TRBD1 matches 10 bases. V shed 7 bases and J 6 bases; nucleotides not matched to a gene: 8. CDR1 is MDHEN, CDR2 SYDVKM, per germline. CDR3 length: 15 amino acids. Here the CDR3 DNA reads TGTGCCAGCAAAACCGGGACAGGGGATGCCGGGGAGCTGTTTTTT. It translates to CASKTGTGDAGELFF.

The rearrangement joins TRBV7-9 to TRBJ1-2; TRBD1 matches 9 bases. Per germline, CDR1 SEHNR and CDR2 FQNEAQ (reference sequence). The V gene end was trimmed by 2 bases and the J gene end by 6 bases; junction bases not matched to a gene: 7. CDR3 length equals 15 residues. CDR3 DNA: TGTGCCAGCAGCTTACTCGACAGGGGGAAGGATGGCTACACCTTC. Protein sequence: CASSLLDRGKDGYTF.

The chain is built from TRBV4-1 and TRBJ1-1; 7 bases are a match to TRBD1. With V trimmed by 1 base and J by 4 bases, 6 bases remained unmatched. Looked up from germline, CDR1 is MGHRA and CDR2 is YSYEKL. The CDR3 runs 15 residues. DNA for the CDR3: TGCGCCAGCAGCCAAGGACAGGGAGGAGTCACTGAAGCTTTCTTT. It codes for CASSQGQGGVTEAFF.

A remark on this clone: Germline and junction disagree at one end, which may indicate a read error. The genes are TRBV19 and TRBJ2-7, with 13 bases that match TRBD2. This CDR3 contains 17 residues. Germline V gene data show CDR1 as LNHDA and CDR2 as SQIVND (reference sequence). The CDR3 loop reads CASSVRLAGGLSHEQYF. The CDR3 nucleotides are TGTGCCAGTAGTGTCCGACTAGCGGGAGGCCTCTCCCACGAGCAGTACTTC.

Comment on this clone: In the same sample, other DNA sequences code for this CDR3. In nucleotides, the CDR3 is TGCGCCAGCAGCTTTTTACTAGCGGGAGAAGAGACCCAGTACTTC. It codes for CASSFLLAGEETQYF. J is TRBJ2-5 and V is TRBV5-1; 11 nucleotides agree with TRBD2. Germline CDR1 reads SGHRS; CDR2 reads YFSETQ. The length of the CDR3 is 15 residues. Germline trimming cut 2 bases from V and 3 bases from J; bases unmatched to any gene: 3.

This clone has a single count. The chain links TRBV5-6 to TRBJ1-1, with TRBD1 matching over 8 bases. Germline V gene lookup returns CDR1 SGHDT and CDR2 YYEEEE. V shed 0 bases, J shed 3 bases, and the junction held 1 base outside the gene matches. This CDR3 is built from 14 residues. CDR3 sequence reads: CASSLGTGYTEAFF. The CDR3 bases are TGTGCCAGCAGCTTGGGGACAGGGTACACTGAAGCTTTCTTT. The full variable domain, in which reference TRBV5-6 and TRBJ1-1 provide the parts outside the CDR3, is DAGVTQSPTHLIKTRGQQVTLRCSPKSGHDTVSWYQQALGQGPQFIFQYYEEEERQRGNFPDRFSGHQFPNYSSELNVNALLLGDSALYLCASSLGTGYTEAFFGQGTRLTVV.

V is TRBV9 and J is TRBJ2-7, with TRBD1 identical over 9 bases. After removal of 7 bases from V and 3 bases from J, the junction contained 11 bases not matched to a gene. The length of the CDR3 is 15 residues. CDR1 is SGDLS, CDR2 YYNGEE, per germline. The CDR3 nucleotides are TGTGCCAGCGGGACAGGGCGAACCGGTTTCTACGAGCAGTACTTC. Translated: CASGTGRTGFYEQYF.

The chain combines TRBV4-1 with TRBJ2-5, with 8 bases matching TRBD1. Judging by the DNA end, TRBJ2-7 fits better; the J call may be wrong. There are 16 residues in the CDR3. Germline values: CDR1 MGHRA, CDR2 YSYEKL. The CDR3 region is CASSQTGQALNGEQYF. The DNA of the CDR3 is TGCGCCAGCAGCCAGACGGGACAGGCTCTAAACGGCGAGCAGTACTTC.

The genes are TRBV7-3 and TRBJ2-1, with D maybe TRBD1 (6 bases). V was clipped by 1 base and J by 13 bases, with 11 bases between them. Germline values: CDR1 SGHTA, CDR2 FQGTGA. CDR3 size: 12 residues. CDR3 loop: CASSLNMGHQFF. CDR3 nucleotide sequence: TGTGCCAGCAGCTTAAATATGGGACATCAGTTCTTC.

The CDR3, as DNA: TGCGCCAGCAGCCAGGGGGCCGGGGGACAGCTCTATGGCTACACCTTC. It yields the protein CASSQGAGGQLYGYTF. The chain carries TRBV4-3 and TRBJ1-2, with 7 positions matching TRBD1. The ends lost 3 bases at V and 4 bases at J; junction bases unmatched: 11. The germline CDR1 and CDR2 sequences are LGHNA and YSLEER. The CDR3 has 16 amino acids.

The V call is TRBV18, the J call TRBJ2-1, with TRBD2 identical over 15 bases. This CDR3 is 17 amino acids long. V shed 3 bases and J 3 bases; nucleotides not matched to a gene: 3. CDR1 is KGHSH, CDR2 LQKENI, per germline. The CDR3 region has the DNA TGTGCCAGCTCACCCGGACTAGCGGGAGGGTTCTACAATGAGCAGTTCTTC. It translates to CASSPGLAGGFYNEQFF.

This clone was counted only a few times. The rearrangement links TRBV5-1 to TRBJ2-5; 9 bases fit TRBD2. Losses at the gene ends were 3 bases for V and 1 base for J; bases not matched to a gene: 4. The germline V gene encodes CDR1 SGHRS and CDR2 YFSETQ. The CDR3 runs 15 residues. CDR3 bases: TGCGCCAGCAGCTCTTCAGCGGGAGGCCAAGAGACCCAGTACTTC. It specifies CASSSSAGGQETQYF. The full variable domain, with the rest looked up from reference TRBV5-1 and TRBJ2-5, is KAGVTQTPRYLIKTRGQQVTLSCSPISGHRSVSWYQQTPGQGLQFLFEYFSETQRNKGNFPGRFSGRQFSNSRSEMNVSTLELGDSALYLCASSSSAGGQETQYFGPGTRLLVL.

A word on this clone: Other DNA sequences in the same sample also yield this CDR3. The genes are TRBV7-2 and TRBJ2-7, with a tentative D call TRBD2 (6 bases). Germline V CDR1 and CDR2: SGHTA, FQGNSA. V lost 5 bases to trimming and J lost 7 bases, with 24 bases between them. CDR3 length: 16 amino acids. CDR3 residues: CASSHSLAGGPREQYF. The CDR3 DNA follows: TGTGCCAGCAGCCACAGCCTAGCAGGAGGGCCGCGGGAGCAGTACTTC.

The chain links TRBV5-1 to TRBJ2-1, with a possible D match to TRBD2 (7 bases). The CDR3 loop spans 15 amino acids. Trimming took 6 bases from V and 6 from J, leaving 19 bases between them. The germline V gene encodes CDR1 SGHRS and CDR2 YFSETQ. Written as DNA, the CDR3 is TGCGCCAGCACCCCGGGAGGCTACAGGGTCAATGAGCAGTTCTTC. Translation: CASTPGGYRVNEQFF.

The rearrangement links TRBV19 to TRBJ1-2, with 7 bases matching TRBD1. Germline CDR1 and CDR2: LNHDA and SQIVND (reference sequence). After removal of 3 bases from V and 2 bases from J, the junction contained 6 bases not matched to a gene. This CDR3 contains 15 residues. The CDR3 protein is CASSIPGTANYGYTF. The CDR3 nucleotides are TGTGCCAGTAGTATTCCCGGGACAGCGAACTATGGCTACACCTTC.

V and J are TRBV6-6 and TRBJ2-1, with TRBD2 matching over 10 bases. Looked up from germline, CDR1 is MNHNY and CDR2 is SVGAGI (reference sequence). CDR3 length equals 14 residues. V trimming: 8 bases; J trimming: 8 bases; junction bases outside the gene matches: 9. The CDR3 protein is CASSLAGVIHEQFF. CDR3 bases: TGTGCCAGCTCCCTAGCGGGAGTAATCCATGAGCAGTTCTTC.

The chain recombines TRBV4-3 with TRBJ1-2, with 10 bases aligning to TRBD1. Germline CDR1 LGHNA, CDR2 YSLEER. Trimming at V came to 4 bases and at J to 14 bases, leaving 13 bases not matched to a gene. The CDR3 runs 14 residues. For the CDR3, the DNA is TGCGCCAGCAGCCCGCCGGGACAGGGGCCTACGCGAACCTTC. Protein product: CASSPPGQGPTRTF.

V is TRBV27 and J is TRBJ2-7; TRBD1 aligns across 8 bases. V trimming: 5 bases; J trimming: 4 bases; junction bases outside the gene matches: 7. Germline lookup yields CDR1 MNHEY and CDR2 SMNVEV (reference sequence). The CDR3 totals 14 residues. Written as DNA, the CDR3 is TGTGCCAGCAGTCAGGACAGGGTGAGTTACGAGCAGTACTTC. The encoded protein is CASSQDRVSYEQYF.